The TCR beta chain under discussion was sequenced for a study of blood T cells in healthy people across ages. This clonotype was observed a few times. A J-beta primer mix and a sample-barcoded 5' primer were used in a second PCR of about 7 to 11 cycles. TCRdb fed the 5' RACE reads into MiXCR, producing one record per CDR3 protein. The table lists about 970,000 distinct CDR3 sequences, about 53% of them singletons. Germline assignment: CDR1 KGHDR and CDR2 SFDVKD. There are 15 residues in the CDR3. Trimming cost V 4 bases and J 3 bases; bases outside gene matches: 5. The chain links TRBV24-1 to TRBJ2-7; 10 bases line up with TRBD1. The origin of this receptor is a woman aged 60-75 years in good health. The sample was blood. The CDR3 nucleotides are TGTGCCACCAGTGAAACCGGGACAGGGGTCTACGAGCAGTACTTC. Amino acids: CATSETGTGVYEQYF.